These 14 T cell receptor beta chains were sequenced from one sample in a study of cytomegalovirus exposure and HLA in healthy donors. The study ran its PCR with 60 Vbeta and 13 Jbeta primers. Measured with immunoSEQ multiplex PCR; TCRdb has only the in-frame clones, and not every one. This sample has 250,000 to 350,000 clones, with roughly 89% found just once. The sample taken for sequencing was PBMCs. The receptors originated from a man between 40 and 49 years old in good health and CMV-seropositive.

The V call is TRBV28, the J call TRBJ2-2, with TRBD2 matching 8 bases. The germline CDR1 and CDR2 sequences are MDHEN and SYDVKM. The CDR3 is 15 residues long. V gave up 5 bases and J gave up 0 bases; unmatched junction bases: 2. As DNA, the CDR3 is TGTGCCAGCAGTATAGCGGGGACGAACACCGGGGAGCTGTTTTTT. Its translation: CASSIAGTNTGELFF.

CDR3 nucleotide sequence: TGTGCCAGCAGTTTGCCGGGGAGGAGACAGTACAATGAGCAGTTCTTC. Protein: CASSLPGRRQYNEQFF. The V and J genes are TRBV28 and TRBJ2-1; the D gene is possibly TRBD2 (6 bases). The length of the CDR3 is 16 residues. Trimming took off 3 bases at V and 4 bases at J, with 16 bases between the two ends. Germline lookup yields CDR1 MDHEN and CDR2 SYDVKM.

This chain uses TRBV10-2 with TRBJ2-6, with TRBD2 matching 11 bases. V dropped 3 bases and J dropped 0; count of bases not matched to a gene: 1. CDR3 size: 17 residues. CDR1 is WSHSY and CDR2 is SAAADI in the germline V gene. CDR3 sequence (DNA): TGCGCCAGCAGTGATAGCGGGAGGGCCTCTGGGGCCAACGTCCTGACTTTC. Residues: CASSDSGRASGANVLTF.

As for this clone: At the DNA level, this CDR3 is encoded by other sequences in the same sample as well. This chain connects TRBV7-3 to TRBJ1-5; D may be TRBD1 (5 bases). The germline CDR1 and CDR2 sequences are SGHTA and FQGTGA. The ends were cut back, 2 bases at V and 6 bases at J, with 8 bases in the middle. CDR3 size: 13 residues. In DNA, the CDR3 is TGTGCCAGCAGCTTACAGGGTGGTCAGCCCCAGCATTTT. Amino acid sequence: CASSLQGGQPQHF.

This clone was found a few times. The J gene is TRBJ2-5, the V gene TRBV4-1; TRBD2 agrees at 8 bases. In germline, CDR1 is MGHRA, CDR2 YSYEKL. Germline trimming cut 8 bases from V and 1 base from J; bases unmatched to any gene: 3. The CDR3 covers 13 residues. CDR3 in amino acids: CASRAGAQETQYF. The CDR3 bases are TGCGCCAGCCGAGCGGGAGCCCAAGAGACCCAGTACTTC.

This chain joins TRBV27 and TRBJ1-3; 10 bases match TRBD1. The V gene end was trimmed by 4 bases and the J gene end by 2 bases; junction bases not matched to a gene: 8. The germline V gene encodes CDR1 MNHEY and CDR2 SMNVEV (reference sequence). The CDR3 has 17 amino acids. This chain's CDR3 is CASSSLWDRGAGNTIYF. As DNA, the CDR3 is TGTGCCAGCAGTTCGCTGTGGGACAGGGGCGCTGGAAACACCATATATTTT.

CDR3 residues: CASSDLGQGETQYF. CDR3 sequence (DNA): TGTGCCAGTAGTGACTTGGGACAGGGTGAGACCCAGTACTTC. The gene calls are TRBV19 and TRBJ2-5; TRBD1 agrees at 9 bases. Trimming removed 5 bases from V and 5 bases from J; junction bases left unmatched: 6. Germline V gives CDR1 LNHDA, CDR2 SQIVND (reference sequence). The CDR3 is made up of 14 amino acids.

The genes are TRBV27 and TRBJ2-7, with D possibly matching TRBD2 (5 bases). The germline CDR1 and CDR2 sequences are MNHEY and SMNVEV (reference sequence). The CDR3 has 15 residues. The V end lost 5 bases, the J end lost 2 bases, and 16 bases lay between the germline ends. The CDR3 loop reads CASSPSGLATYEQYF. CDR3 in DNA: TGTGCCAGCAGTCCGAGTGGGCTAGCTACCTACGAGCAGTACTTC.

The chain joins TRBV5-6 to TRBJ2-7; D is perhaps TRBD2 (5 bases). The germline V gene has CDR1 SGHDT and CDR2 YYEEEE. V gave up 2 bases and J gave up 2 bases, with 8 bases separating them. The CDR3 is 13 amino acids. CDR3 in DNA: TGTGCCAGCAGCTTAGCGAGGGCCTACGAGCAGTACTTC. The encoded protein is CASSLARAYEQYF. Filled out from reference TRBV5-6 and TRBJ2-7, the complete variable domain reads DAGVTQSPTHLIKTRGQQVTLRCSPKSGHDTVSWYQQALGQGPQFIFQYYEEEERQRGNFPDRFSGHQFPNYSSELNVNALLLGDSALYLCASSLARAYEQYFGPGTRLTVT.

This rearrangement joins TRBV27 to TRBJ2-7, with 12 bases matching TRBD2. Germline trimming cut 6 bases from V and 2 bases from J; bases unmatched to any gene: 14. Germline assignment: CDR1 MNHEY and CDR2 SMNVEV (reference sequence). CDR3 length: 18 residues. The CDR3 DNA sequence: TGTGCCAGCAGCAGTTACCTAACGACTAGCGGGAGAACCTACGAGCAGTACTTC. Translated, it gives CASSSYLTTSGRTYEQYF.

This clone appeared once. The chain has TRBV7-9 and TRBJ2-7; D gene ambiguous. Trimming removed 1 base from V and 4 bases from J, with 11 bases in between. The CDR3 covers 14 residues. Germline loops: CDR1 SEHNR, CDR2 FQNEAQ (reference sequence). In DNA, the CDR3 is TGTGCCAGCAGCTTAGTAGGCGGTTCATACGAGCAGTACTTC. Its protein is CASSLVGGSYEQYF. Using reference TRBV7-9 and TRBJ2-7 for the parts outside the CDR3, the full variable domain is DTGVSQNPRHKITKRGQNVTFRCDPISEHNRLYWYRQTLGQGPEFLTYFQNEAQLEKSRLLSDRFSAERPKGSFSTLEIQRTEQGDSAMYLCASSLVGGSYEQYFGPGTRLTVT.

The chain links TRBV28 to TRBJ2-1; 10 bases are a match to TRBD2. The CDR3 is made up of 20 amino acids. V shed 4 bases and J 6 bases; nucleotides not matched to a gene: 21. The germline gives CDR1 MDHEN, CDR2 SYDVKM. The CDR3: CASSSLLLSSGRGRGNEQFF. In DNA, the CDR3 is TGTGCCAGCAGTTCTCTCTTACTCTCTAGCGGGAGAGGTAGAGGCAATGAGCAGTTCTTC.

The chain carries TRBV7-2 and TRBJ2-1; D gene ambiguous. The CDR3 has 9 residues. The ends were cut back, 5 bases at V and 10 bases at J, with 3 bases in the middle. CDR1 and CDR2 from the germline V gene are SGHTA and FQGNSA. The CDR3 DNA is TGTGCCAGCAGCCCGGAGCAGTTCTTC. The encoded protein is CASSPEQFF.

This clone appeared a single time. The genes are TRBV28 and TRBJ2-7; D unresolved. Trimming cost V 10 bases and J 5 bases, with 21 bases left between them. Germline V gene sequence: CDR1 MDHEN, CDR2 SYDVKM. This CDR3 is built from 14 residues. CDR3 loop: CATTGYKPSNEQYF. For the CDR3, the DNA is TGTGCCACGACCGGGTACAAACCATCGAACGAGCAGTACTTC.